One and the same sample provided the 5 T cell receptor beta chains below, sequenced in a study of blood T cell repertoires in COVID-19. Sequencing was performed with immunoSEQ multiplex PCR; in TCRdb, only in-frame clones are kept and a portion is missing. The sample holds some 220,000 clones; less than 85% are singletons and the top ten take 7% to 8.5%. Sequenced: peripheral blood. These receptors originate from a woman in her seventies with acute or convalescent COVID-19.

The chain combines TRBV23-1 with TRBJ1-1; D is ambiguous. TRBV23-1 is recorded as an ORF, its role being uncertain. Trimming stripped 7 bases from V and 0 bases from J, with 27 bases between. The CDR3 is made up of 19 amino acids. The CDR3 sequence is CASKGGPLRSKKMNTEAFF. In DNA, the CDR3 is TGCGCCAGCAAAGGAGGACCCCTGAGGAGTAAGAAAATGAACACTGAAGCTTTCTTT.

The chain has TRBV5-4 and TRBJ1-2; D might be TRBD1 (6 bases). The CDR3 sequence is 13 residues long. CDR1 SGHNT and CDR2 YYREEE come from the germline V gene (reference sequence). V shed 2 bases and J shed 6 bases, with 11 bases lying between them. The CDR3 sequence: CASSFAGADGYTF. For the CDR3, the DNA is TGTGCCAGCAGCTTCGCGGGGGCGGATGGCTACACCTTC.

In this sample, this clone turned up once. V gene TRBV29-1 combines with J gene TRBJ2-3; 10 bases match TRBD2. The CDR3 has 13 residues. The germline V gene encodes CDR1 SQVTM and CDR2 ANQGSEA. Trimming cost V 4 bases and J 9 bases; bases outside gene matches: 7. The CDR3 DNA reads as TGCAGCGTTGTGGGTAGCGGGGGGTGGACGCAGTATTTT. This sequence encodes CSVVGSGGWTQYF.

The chain has TRBV5-1 and TRBJ2-2; 8 bases are shared with TRBD1. V lost 4 bases, J lost 7 bases, and 6 bases stayed unmatched. This CDR3 region has 14 residues. Germline CDR1 reads SGHRS; CDR2 reads YFSETQ. CDR3 nucleotides: TGCGCCAGCAGCAGTCGGACAGGGAGCGGGGAGCTGTTTTTT. Translating gives CASSSRTGSGELFF.

CDR3 protein: CATSDSRTGNTEAFF. The CDR3 DNA follows: TGTGCCACCAGTGATTCCCGGACAGGGAACACTGAAGCTTTCTTT. The chain links TRBV24-1 to TRBJ1-1; 7 bases match TRBD1. This CDR3 spans 15 amino acids. Trimming took 2 bases from V and 1 from J; bases not matched to a gene: 3. Germline V gene lookup returns CDR1 KGHDR and CDR2 SFDVKD.